The 24 T cell receptor beta chains presented below share a single source sample, sequenced in a study of T cells in women clearing cervical HPV infection. Sequencing used immunoSEQ multiplex PCR; TCRdb keeps in-frame clones, though not all of them. The sample's table shows roughly 22,000 clones. The sample was blood buffy coat. Receptor source: a woman aged 18 to 75 with a cervical HPV16 infection that either progressed to CIN3+ or cleared (not recorded which).

CDR3 DNA, as far as it was read: TGCAGCGGGCTGACTAGCGGGAGTGGCTATGAG. Translated: CSGLTSGSGYE. The entire CDR3 sequence reads CSGLTSGSGYEQFF. The chain employs TRBV29-1 and TRBJ2-1; TRBD2 matches 12 bases. The CDR3 end falls 3 residues outside the read, so it is completed with the germline J gene. V was clipped by 7 bases and J by 8 bases; unmatched bases: 9. CDR1 SQVTM and CDR2 ANQGSEA come from the germline V gene. This CDR3 region has 14 residues.

For this clone: Sequencing ends 3 residues short of the CDR3 end; the germline J gene provides the rest. V usage is TRBV30 and J usage is TRBJ2-1; TRBD2 is a possible D gene (6 bases). Deletions cut 4 bases from V and 0 bases from J, with 13 bases between. From germline, CDR1 is GTSNPN and CDR2 SVGIG (reference sequence). The CDR3 loop spans 15 amino acids. The CDR3 loop reads CAWMGLADSYNEQFF. The covered CDR3 bases are TGTGCCTGGATGGGGTTAGCGGACTCCTACAATGAG.

In regard to this clone: With the read ending 3 residues before the CDR3 end, the germline J gene is used to fill in that end. This chain connects TRBV18 to TRBJ1-1, with unresolved D. The CDR3 is made up of 13 amino acids. V lost 6 bases to trimming and J lost 1 base, with 9 bases between them. The germline V gene encodes CDR1 KGHSH and CDR2 LQKENI. CDR3 amino acids: CASSFEPNTEAFF. The part of the CDR3 DNA that was read is TGTGCCAGCTCGTTTGAGCCGAACACTGAA.

Regarding this clone: The read stops 3 residues short of the end of the CDR3; the missing end is completed from the germline J gene. The rearrangement uses TRBV19 and TRBJ2-1; 11 bases agree with TRBD2. The ends lost 2 bases at V and 1 base at J; junction bases unmatched: 10. The CDR3 totals 19 residues. Germline CDR1 is LNHDA and CDR2 is SQIVND (reference sequence). The CDR3 region is CASSIWGTSGSGSYNEQFF. The sequenced part of the CDR3 DNA is TGTGCCAGTAGTATATGGGGAACTAGCGGGAGTGGGTCCTACAATGAG.

As to this clone: The DNA ends 3 residues before the CDR3 does, and the rest of the CDR3 is filled in from the germline J gene. The V call is TRBV10-3, the J call TRBJ2-1, with 10 positions matching TRBD2. CDR3 length: 16 amino acids. Trimming took 7 bases from V and 9 from J; bases not matched to a gene: 15. Per germline, CDR1 ENHRY and CDR2 SYGVKD. CDR3 region: CAITAGSSGSSGEQFF. The CDR3 DNA, read in part, is TGTGCCATCACTGCGGGGTCTAGCGGGAGTTCGGGTGAG.

CDR3 residues: CSARRDRHAGGYTF. The sequenced CDR3 bases are TGCAGTGCTAGACGGGACAGGCACGCGGGGGGC. This chain links TRBV20-1 with TRBJ1-2, with TRBD1 matching 8 bases. The read finishes 3 residues shy of the CDR3 end, and the germline J gene is used to complete it. CDR3 length: 14 amino acids. Germline V gene lookup returns CDR1 DFQATT and CDR2 SNEGSKA (reference sequence).

As concerns this clone: With the read ending 3 residues before the CDR3 end, the germline J gene is used to fill in that end. V usage is TRBV20-1 and J usage is TRBJ2-2; TRBD2 aligns across 8 bases. Germline CDR1 reads DFQATT; CDR2 reads SNEGSKA (reference sequence). V dropped 6 bases and J dropped 3; count of bases not matched to a gene: 12. The CDR3 is 16 amino acids. The CDR3 reads CSAPRPGGRYTGELFF. CDR3 DNA, as far as it was read: TGCAGTGCCCCCCGGCCGGGCGGGAGGTACACCGGGGAG.

Points on this clone: Read data end 3 residues before the CDR3 end; the end is taken from the germline J gene. This chain uses TRBV19 with TRBJ2-5; 9 positions match TRBD1. Germline V gene data show CDR1 as LNHDA and CDR2 as SQIVND (reference sequence). Trimming at V came to 7 bases and at J to 5 bases, leaving 8 bases not matched to a gene. This CDR3 is 14 amino acids long. The CDR3 bases that were read are TGTGCCAGTACCGATACGGACAGGGGTGAGACC. Translation gives CASTDTDRGET. The full CDR3 sequence reads CASTDTDRGETQYF.

Partial CDR3 DNA: TGTGCCAGTAGTATAATTAGCGGGAACTACGAG. Protein product: CASSIISGNYE. The entire CDR3 sequence reads CASSIISGNYEQYF. The chain joins TRBV19 to TRBJ2-7; 8 nucleotides match TRBD2. The read comes to an end 3 residues before the CDR3 does, leaving the germline J gene to fill in the end. Germline CDR1 reads LNHDA; CDR2 reads SQIVND (reference sequence). CDR3 size: 14 residues. The V segment lost 2 bases and the J segment 3 bases; nucleotides outside the gene matches: 3.

Regarding this clone: The read is 3 residues too short to cover the CDR3 end, so that end is filled in from the germline J gene. This chain connects TRBV20-1 to TRBJ1-1; D might be TRBD1 (6 bases). CDR1 is DFQATT and CDR2 is SNEGSKA in the germline V gene (reference sequence). Trimming removed 3 bases at V and 4 bases at J, with 9 bases between. CDR3 size: 12 residues. The CDR3 sequence: CSARGAGTEAFF. The DNA read from the CDR3 is TGCAGTGCTAGGGGGGCGGGCACTGAA.

Points on this clone: The read ends 3 residues shy of where the CDR3 ends; the end is completed using the germline J gene. The chain joins TRBV24-1 to TRBJ2-3; no firm D call. Between the trimmed V and J ends, which lost 2 bases and 4 bases, there was a span of 6 bases. This CDR3 is 13 amino acids long. Germline CDR1 and CDR2: KGHDR and SFDVKD. This chain's CDR3 is CATSDSLADTQYF. The CDR3 DNA, read in part, is TGTGCCACCAGTGATTCCTTAGCAGATACG.

The CDR3 bases that were read are TGTGCCTGGAGTGTCCCCGAAGCGGGATCGCCAAACGAG. It translates to CAWSVPEAGSPNE. The whole CDR3 region reads CAWSVPEAGSPNEQYF. This chain joins TRBV30 and TRBJ2-7; the match to TRBD2 covers 7 bases. The CDR3 extends 3 residues past the end of the read, so its final part is completed from the germline J gene. The CDR3 loop spans 16 amino acids. V gave up 0 bases and J gave up 5 bases; unmatched junction bases: 13. Germline V gene lookup returns CDR1 GTSNPN and CDR2 SVGIG (reference sequence).

As for this clone: The sequenced fragment ends 3 residues before the CDR3 boundary, so the rest is inferred from the germline J gene. The V gene is TRBV19, the J gene TRBJ1-6; 8 bases line up with TRBD1. The ends lost 3 bases at V and 10 bases at J; junction bases unmatched: 5. Germline V gene data show CDR1 as LNHDA and CDR2 as SQIVND (reference sequence). There are 14 residues in the CDR3. The CDR3 is CASSMTGENSPLHF. The CDR3 bases that were read are TGTGCCAGTAGTATGACAGGGGAAAACTCACCC.

A note on this clone: The CDR3 end is not reached by the read, which stops 3 residues before it; the germline J gene fills it in. The J gene is TRBJ2-1, the V gene TRBV19; 9 nucleotides agree with TRBD2. This CDR3 spans 15 amino acids. In germline, CDR1 is LNHDA, CDR2 SQIVND (reference sequence). The ends lost 4 bases at V and 4 bases at J; junction bases unmatched: 5. CDR3 DNA, as far as it was read: TGTGCCAGTAGTACGACTAGCGGAGCTTACAATGAG. It specifies CASSTTSGAYNE. Given in full, the CDR3 is CASSTTSGAYNEQFF.

Points on this clone: The read falls 3 residues short of the CDR3 end, and the missing part is taken from the germline J gene. The chain employs TRBV18 and TRBJ1-2; 8 nucleotides match TRBD1. CDR3 length equals 15 residues. Trimming took 3 bases from V and 4 from J; bases not matched to a gene: 7. Germline V gene data show CDR1 as KGHSH and CDR2 as LQKENI. This CDR3 reads CASSPSGTGPYGYTF. Partial CDR3 DNA: TGTGCCAGCTCACCCTCCGGGACAGGACCCTATGGC.

Comment on this clone: The read terminates 3 residues ahead of where the CDR3 ends, so the germline J gene completes it. This chain links TRBV5-1 with TRBJ1-2, with D possibly TRBD1 on 5 matching bases. CDR1 is SGHRS and CDR2 is YFSETQ in the germline V gene. The CDR3 has 15 residues. V was pared by 4 bases and J by 4 bases, with 17 bases between. The sequenced part of the CDR3 DNA is TGCGCCAGCAGCAACGGACAAGGGCAAGGCTATGGC. Its protein is CASSNGQGQGYG. The CDR3 reads in full as CASSNGQGQGYGYTF.

In the case of this clone: The DNA ends 3 residues before the CDR3 does, and the rest of the CDR3 is filled in from the germline J gene. V usage is TRBV11-1 and J usage is TRBJ2-3; 8 bases fit TRBD1. J gave up 2 bases and V 1 base, and 2 bases lay outside the gene matches. The CDR3 sequence is 15 residues long. CDR1 is SGHAT and CDR2 is FQDESV in the germline V gene (reference sequence). CDR3 protein: CASSLVGQVTDTQYF. The part of the CDR3 DNA that was read is TGTGCCAGCAGCTTAGTGGGACAGGTCACAGATACG.

A word on this clone: The read finishes 3 residues shy of the CDR3 end, and the germline J gene is used to complete it. The chain employs TRBV28 and TRBJ1-2, with D unresolved. V shed 1 base and J shed 5 bases, with 8 bases lying between them. The CDR3 spans 13 residues. From germline, CDR1 is MDHEN and CDR2 SYDVKM. CDR3 DNA (partial): TGTGCCAGCAGTTTATCGTCCCCTTATGGC. Translated, it gives CASSLSSPYG. The CDR3 in full is CASSLSSPYGYTF.

On this clone: Sequencing ends 3 residues short of the CDR3 end; the germline J gene provides the rest. This chain uses TRBV19 with TRBJ2-1; 12 nucleotides match TRBD2. The CDR3 extends over 15 amino acids. The junction had 4 bases not matched to a gene; V was cut back by 2 bases and J by 8 bases. The germline V gene has CDR1 LNHDA and CDR2 SQIVND (reference sequence). The sequenced part of the CDR3 DNA is TGTGCCAGTAGTATACTAGCGGGAGGGCCATATGAG. Translation gives CASSILAGGPYE. Given in full, the CDR3 is CASSILAGGPYEQFF.

Turning to this clone: The read ends 3 residues shy of where the CDR3 ends; the end is completed using the germline J gene. The genes are TRBV20-1 and TRBJ2-3, with D unresolved. Germline V CDR1 and CDR2: DFQATT, SNEGSKA (reference sequence). Trimming took off 1 base at V and 2 bases at J, with 7 bases between the two ends. The CDR3 runs 13 residues. Partial CDR3 DNA: TGCAGTGCTAGAGGGGCCGTCACAGATACG. This translates into CSARGAVTDT. In full, the CDR3 reads CSARGAVTDTQYF.

About this clone itself: Read coverage stops 3 residues before the CDR3 terminus; the germline J gene supplies the remainder. V usage is TRBV20-1 and J usage is TRBJ1-1; D is ambiguous. CDR3 length equals 13 residues. Germline values: CDR1 DFQATT, CDR2 SNEGSKA (reference sequence). V lost 1 base and J lost 5, with 11 bases in between. The sequenced part of the CDR3 DNA is TGCAGTGCTAGAGTCGAAGGAGGGACTGAA. Translation: CSARVEGGTE. The full CDR3 protein reads CSARVEGGTEAFF.

This CDR3 reads CSAPGYGYTF. The sequenced part of the CDR3 DNA is TGCAGTGCCCCGGGCTATGGC. The chain couples TRBV20-1 to TRBJ1-2; D not certain. The read terminates 3 residues before the CDR3 end, so the remaining end is supplied by the germline J gene. Trimming pared 6 bases from V and 4 bases from J, leaving 6 bases between. The CDR3 totals 10 residues. Germline values: CDR1 DFQATT, CDR2 SNEGSKA (reference sequence).

For this clone: The CDR3 end lies 3 residues beyond the end of the read and is filled in from the germline J gene. The J gene is TRBJ2-3, the V gene TRBV6-4; D not resolved. Trimming cost V 2 bases and J 3 bases, with 3 bases left between them. This CDR3 comprises 12 residues. Germline assignment: CDR1 MRHNA and CDR2 SNTAGT. CDR3 bases read: TGTGCCAGCAGTGACCGGACAGATACG. Residues: CASSDRTDT. The whole CDR3 region reads CASSDRTDTQYF.

Comment on this clone: Read coverage stops 3 residues before the CDR3 terminus; the germline J gene supplies the remainder. This chain connects TRBV7-9 to TRBJ1-1; TRBD1 might be the D (6 bases). The ends were cut back, 6 bases at V and 2 bases at J, with 10 bases in the middle. The CDR3 runs 13 residues. From germline, CDR1 is SEHNR and CDR2 FQNEAQ (reference sequence). CDR3 DNA, as far as it was read: TGTGCCAGCAGGAGGGGGGGTAACACTGAA. Its protein is CASRRGGNTE. The full CDR3 is CASRRGGNTEAFF.